This T cell receptor beta chain was found in a study of early T cells in non-severe SARS-CoV-2 infection. CDR3 size: 15 residues. The V end lost 2 bases, the J end lost 14 bases, and 22 bases lay between the germline ends. Looked up from germline, CDR1 is SSHAT and CDR2 is FNYEAQ (reference sequence). This clonotype was seen at least ten times. A single record per CDR3 protein comes from TCRdb applying MiXCR to the 5' RACE reads. Seen here are tens of thousands of distinct CDR3 sequences, under 7% observed once, and the top ten hold about 5.5%. The rearrangement uses TRBV7-7 and TRBJ2-1, with D maybe TRBD2 (6 bases). The specimen was whole blood. The TCR originated in an adult who was a healthcare worker with PCR-confirmed SARS-CoV-2 infection or an uninfected control (not recorded which). Here the CDR3 DNA reads TGTGCCAGCAGCTTAAATAATGGGGGGTCCGCTCACAAGTTCTTC. It is translated as CASSLNNGGSAHKFF.